This is a list of T cell receptor beta chains from one sample in a study of a mutant IDH1 vaccine in newly diagnosed glioma. Profiled with immunoSEQ multiplex PCR; TCRdb holds only in-frame clones, not every one. The data hold some 130,000 clones, with 80% observed a single time. These receptors have no known antigen. Source: PBMCs, taken from a glioma patient whose treatment included an IDH1 peptide vaccine. These receptors all stem from a man in his forties with glioma. Both conserved end residues are part of each CDR3. Part of the rows lack a size; the others show once, few, many or a class for expanded clones.

size: -; V: TRBV9; CDR3: CASSVHPGLDYGYTF
size: -; V: TRBV5-1; CDR3: CASSFGRNTGELFF
size: few; V: TRBV29-1; CDR3: CSVEVPGSGGETQYF
size: -; V: TRBV7-2; CDR3: CASSLTLRGHETQYF
size: -; V: TRBV25-1; CDR3: CASSDDRGRSYGYTF
size: -; V: TRBV6-5; CDR3: CASSYRDSGGNEQFF
size: -; V: TRBV11-3; CDR3: CASSFSGQETQYF
size: -; V: TRBV28; CDR3: CASSTRGPGERETQYF
size: -; V: TRBV5-6; CDR3: CASSLGMTVHYNEKLFF
size: -; V: TRBV6-7; CDR3: CAGGEVGTTAETQYF
size: -; V: TRBV7-3; CDR3: CASSLNPRDIQYF
size: -; V: TRBV4-3; CDR3: CASSQGDRERNQPQHF
size: -; V: TRBV28; CDR3: CASSLLDLGGYTF
size: -; V: TRBV4-3; CDR3: CASSEGGLHEQYF
size: -; V: TRBV4-2; CDR3: CASSYRRDLDSYNEQFF
size: -; V: TRBV15; CDR3: CATSRGGQISGYGYTF
size: -; V: TRBV5-8; CDR3: CASSSGRGGVSSTDTQYF
size: -; V: TRBV19; CDR3: CASRAGSANTGELFF
size: -; V: TRBV5-6; CDR3: CASSPQGFPYEQYF
size: -; V: TRBV4-2; CDR3: CASSQGGFGETQYF
size: -; V: TRBV13; CDR3: CASSLEGDSEQYF
size: -; V: TRBV11-2; CDR3: CASSFGSGETQYF
size: once; V: TRBV30; CDR3: CAWRLTGTANFGYTF
size: once; V: TRBV6-5; CDR3: CASSYSGGHGDTQYF
size: -; V: TRBV5-4; CDR3: CASSLDPLAVLSTDTQYF
size: -; V: TRBV5-6; CDR3: CASSLYSQETQYF